Listed below are T cell receptor beta chains from one sample, sequenced in a study of T cell responses to AZD1222 COVID-19 vaccine. Assay used: immunoSEQ multiplex PCR; TCRdb lists only in-frame clones, some missing. The sample has around 100,000 clones; about nine tenths are singletons. The starting material was peripheral blood, obtained on day 0 of AZD1222 vaccination. These receptor sequences come from an adult in good health. Each CDR3 is given with its conserved first and last residue. A D gene is named only where the DNA matches it firmly. The size field is filled for only some rows; it gives once, few, many or a size class.

>NA|NA|TRBJ1-5|TRBV20-1
TGCAGTGCTAGTTTCAGCCTTAATCAGCCCCAGCATTTT
CSASFSLNQPQHF
>NA|TRBD2|TRBJ2-1|TRBV29-1
TGCAGCGCTACCCCGGGACTAGCCGTCGTGGATGAGCAGTTCTTC
CSATPGLAVVDEQFF
>NA|TRBD2|TRBJ2-7|TRBV6-5
TGTGCCAGCAGGCCCGGCGGGGGTTACGAGCAGTACTTC
CASRPGGGYEQYF
>NA|NA|TRBJ1-3|TRBV27
TGTGCCAGCAGTTCTGGGGGGTTTGGAAACACCATATATTTT
CASSSGGFGNTIYF
>NA|TRBD2|TRBJ2-7|TRBV4-2
TGTGCCAGCAGCCCGTCCGGGACTACCTCCTACGAGCAGTACTTC
CASSPSGTTSYEQYF
>once|TRBD2|TRBJ2-1|TRBV11-3
TGTGCCAGCAGCCCATTAGCGGGAGGGCCGATAAATGAGCAGTTCTTC
CASSPLAGGPINEQFF
>few|NA|TRBJ2-2|TRBV7-2
TGTGCCAGCAGCATATCTAAGAACACCGGGGAGCTGTTTTTT
CASSISKNTGELFF
>NA|NA|TRBJ2-1|TRBV6-1
TGTGCCAGCAGTGAAGCATCGGCTAGCTCCTACAATGAGCAGTTCTTC
CASSEASASSYNEQFF
>NA|NA|TRBJ1-1|TRBV12-5
TGTGCTAGTGGTTTGTGGGAGGGGACTGAAGCTTTCTTT
CASGLWEGTEAFF
>NA|TRBD2|TRBJ2-7|TRBV9
TGTGCCAGCAGCGTAGGAACTAGCGGACAATACGAGCAGTACTTC
CASSVGTSGQYEQYF
>NA|NA|TRBJ2-7|TRBV7-3
TGTGCCAGCAGCTTAAGAGGTCCAGGGACGTTAGTTGAGAACCCCACCTACGAGCAGTACTTC
CASSLRGPGTLVENPTYEQYF
>NA|TRBD2|TRBJ2-2|TRBV7-7
TGTGCCAGCAGCCCTACATTTGGGGGGGACACCGGGGAGCTGTTTTTT
CASSPTFGGDTGELFF
>NA|NA|TRBJ2-7|TRBV28
TGTGCCAGCAGTTTAACCCTATCTTACGAGCAGTACTTC
CASSLTLSYEQYF
>NA|NA|TRBJ1-4|TRBV5-4
TGTGCCAGCAGCTATACAGGGTACGGTGAAAAACTGTTTTTT
CASSYTGYGEKLFF
>NA|TRBD1|TRBJ1-3|TRBV10-3
TGTGCCACCGGACAGGATCCTTTCTCTGGAAACACCATATATTTT
CATGQDPFSGNTIYF
>NA|NA|TRBJ1-4|TRBV18
TGTGCCAGCTCATTAAACCGGGACCTGCCTCGTGAAAAACTGTTTTTT
CASSLNRDLPREKLFF
>NA|NA|TRBJ1-5|TRBV28
TGTGCCAGCAGTATCCCCACGGATATTAGCAATCAGCCCCAGCATTTT
CASSIPTDISNQPQHF